The T cell receptor (beta chain) under discussion was sequenced for a study of technical replicates of blood from a few donors. Sequencing used immunoSEQ multiplex PCR; TCRdb keeps in-frame clones, though not all of them. Of 55,000 to 75,000 clones detected, roughly 89% appear once; the ten largest clones hold around 3.6%. Trimming cost V 0 bases and J 9 bases; bases outside gene matches: 9. CDR3 length: 15 residues. The germline CDR1 and CDR2 sequences are SGHDT and YYEEEE. The source of this sequence is a human donor in good health. Some clones in this sample may be carry-over from other donors' samples. The chain employs TRBV5-6 and TRBJ2-1, with TRBD1 identical over 7 bases. Sequenced sample: PBMCs. Here the CDR3 reads CASSLADREWGEQFF. CDR3 bases: TGTGCCAGCAGCTTGGCCGACAGGGAATGGGGTGAGCAGTTCTTC. Together with reference TRBV5-6 and TRBJ2-1, the CDR3 gives the full variable domain: DAGVTQSPTHLIKTRGQQVTLRCSPKSGHDTVSWYQQALGQGPQFIFQYYEEEERQRGNFPDRFSGHQFPNYSSELNVNALLLGDSALYLCASSLADREWGEQFFGPGTRLTVL.